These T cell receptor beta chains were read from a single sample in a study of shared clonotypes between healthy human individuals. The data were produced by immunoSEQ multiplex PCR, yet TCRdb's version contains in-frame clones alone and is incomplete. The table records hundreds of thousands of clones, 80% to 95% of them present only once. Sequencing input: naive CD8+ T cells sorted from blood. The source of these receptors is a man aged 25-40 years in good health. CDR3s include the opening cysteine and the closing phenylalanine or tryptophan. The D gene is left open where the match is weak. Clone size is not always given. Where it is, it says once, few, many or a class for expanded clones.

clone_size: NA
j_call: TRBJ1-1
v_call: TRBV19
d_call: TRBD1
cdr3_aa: CASTPGRGQDTEAFF
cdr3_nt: TGTGCCAGTACCCCAGGAAGGGGGCAGGACACTGAAGCTTTCTTT

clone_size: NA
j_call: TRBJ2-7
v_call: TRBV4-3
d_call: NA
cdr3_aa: CASSQAPGPTSYEQYF
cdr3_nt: TGCGCCAGCAGCCAAGCACCGGGACCAACCTCCTACGAGCAGTACTTC

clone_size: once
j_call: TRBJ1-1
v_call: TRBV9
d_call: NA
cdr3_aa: CASSVNREDEAFF
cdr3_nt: TGTGCCAGCAGCGTTAACAGGGAGGATGAAGCTTTCTTT

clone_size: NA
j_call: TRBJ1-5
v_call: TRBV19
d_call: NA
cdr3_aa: CASSHDEYSNQPQHF
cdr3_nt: TGTGCCAGTAGTCATGACGAGTATAGCAATCAGCCCCAGCATTTT

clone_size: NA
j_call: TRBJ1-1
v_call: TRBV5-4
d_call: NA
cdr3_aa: CASSRAGEAFF
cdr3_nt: TGTGCCAGCAGCCGAGCCGGTGAAGCTTTCTTT

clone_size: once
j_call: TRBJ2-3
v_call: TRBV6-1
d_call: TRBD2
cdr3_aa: CAPGSSGTSTDTQYF
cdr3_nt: TGTGCCCCAGGTTCGAGCGGGACTAGCACAGATACGCAGTATTTT

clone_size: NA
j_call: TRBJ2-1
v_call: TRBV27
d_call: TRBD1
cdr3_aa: CASSFENRGEQFF
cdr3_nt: TGTGCCAGCAGTTTTGAGAACAGGGGTGAGCAGTTCTTC

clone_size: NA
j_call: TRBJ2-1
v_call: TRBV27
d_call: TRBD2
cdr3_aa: CASSSPGLGDEQFF
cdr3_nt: TGTGCCAGCAGTTCACCGGGACTAGGTGATGAGCAGTTCTTC

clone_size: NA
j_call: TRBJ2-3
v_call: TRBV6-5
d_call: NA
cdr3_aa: CASIFGRVTHTQYF
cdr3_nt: TGTGCCAGCATTTTCGGCAGGGTGACTCATACGCAGTATTTT

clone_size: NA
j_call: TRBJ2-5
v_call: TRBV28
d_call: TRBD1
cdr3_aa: CASSSGQGHRGQETQYF
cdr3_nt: TGTGCCAGCAGTTCGGGACAGGGGCACAGGGGCCAAGAGACCCAGTACTTC

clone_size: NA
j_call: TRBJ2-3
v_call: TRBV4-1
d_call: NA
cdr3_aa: CASSQEIAYTDTQYF
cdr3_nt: TGCGCCAGCAGCCAAGAGATCGCGTACACAGATACGCAGTATTTT

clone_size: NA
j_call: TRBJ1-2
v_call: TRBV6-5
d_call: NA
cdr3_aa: CASSYSPDYGYTF
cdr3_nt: TGTGCCAGCAGTTACTCGCCGGATTATGGCTACACCTTC

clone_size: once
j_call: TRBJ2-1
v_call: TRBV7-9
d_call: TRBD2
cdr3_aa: CASSHLAGVPYNEQFF
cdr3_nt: TGTGCCAGCAGTCATCTAGCGGGAGTTCCCTACAATGAGCAGTTCTTC

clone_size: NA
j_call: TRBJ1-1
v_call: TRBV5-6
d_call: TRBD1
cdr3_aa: CASSFGIRTGDTEAFF
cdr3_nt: TGTGCCAGCAGCTTTGGCATCCGGACAGGGGACACTGAAGCTTTCTTT

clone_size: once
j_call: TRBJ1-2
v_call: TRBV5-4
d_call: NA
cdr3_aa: CASSWATANYGYTF
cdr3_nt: TGTGCCAGCAGCTGGGCGACAGCTAACTATGGCTACACCTTC

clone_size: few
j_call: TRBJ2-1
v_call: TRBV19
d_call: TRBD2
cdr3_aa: CASTFGGGAYNEQFF
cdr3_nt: TGTGCCAGTACCTTTGGTGGGGGGGCCTACAATGAGCAGTTCTTC

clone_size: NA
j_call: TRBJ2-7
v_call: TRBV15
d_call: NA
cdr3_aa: CATSGGNEQYF
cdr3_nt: TGTGCCACCAGCGGTGGAAACGAGCAGTACTTC

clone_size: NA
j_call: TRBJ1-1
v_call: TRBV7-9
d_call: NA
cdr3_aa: CASSLVGRNTEAFF
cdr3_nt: TGTGCCAGCAGCTTAGTCGGGAGGAACACTGAAGCTTTCTTT

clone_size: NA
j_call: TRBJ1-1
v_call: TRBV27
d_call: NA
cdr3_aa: CASSKNTEAFF
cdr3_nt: TGTGCCAGCAGCAAGAACACTGAAGCTTTCTTT

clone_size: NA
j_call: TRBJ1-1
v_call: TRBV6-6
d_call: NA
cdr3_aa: CASSYKPGLNTEAFF
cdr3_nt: TGTGCCAGCAGTTATAAGCCGGGCCTCAACACTGAAGCTTTCTTT

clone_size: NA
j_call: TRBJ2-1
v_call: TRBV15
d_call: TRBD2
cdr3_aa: CATSREVAGGPANEQFF
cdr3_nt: TGTGCCACCAGCAGAGAAGTAGCGGGAGGGCCCGCCAATGAGCAGTTCTTC

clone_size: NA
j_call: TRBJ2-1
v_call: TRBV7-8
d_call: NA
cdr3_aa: CASSLTDYNEQFF
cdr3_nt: TGTGCCAGCAGCTTGACAGACTACAATGAGCAGTTCTTC

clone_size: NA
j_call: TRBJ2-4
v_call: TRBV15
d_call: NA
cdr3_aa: CATSLEGIQYF
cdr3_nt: TGTGCCACCAGCTTAGAAGGTATTCAGTACTTC

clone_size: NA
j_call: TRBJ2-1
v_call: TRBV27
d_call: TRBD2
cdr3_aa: CASSLIAGVINEQFF
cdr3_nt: TGTGCCAGCAGTTTAATAGCGGGAGTTATTAATGAGCAGTTCTTC

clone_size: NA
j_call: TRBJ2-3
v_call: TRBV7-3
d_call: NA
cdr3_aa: CASSLSGSSTDTQYF
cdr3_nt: TGTGCCAGCAGCTTATCAGGATCTAGCACAGATACGCAGTATTTT

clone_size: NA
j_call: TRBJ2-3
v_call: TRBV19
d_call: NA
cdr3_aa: CASSRESATDTQYF
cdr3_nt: TGTGCCAGTAGTAGAGAATCGGCCACAGATACGCAGTATTTT

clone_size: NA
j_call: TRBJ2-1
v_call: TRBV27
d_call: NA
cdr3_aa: CASSLSDREQFF
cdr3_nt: TGTGCCAGCAGTTTATCTGACAGGGAGCAGTTCTTC

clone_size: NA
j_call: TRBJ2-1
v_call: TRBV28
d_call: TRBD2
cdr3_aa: CASSFSGRGAEQFF
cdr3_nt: TGTGCCAGCAGTTTCTCCGGGAGGGGGGCTGAGCAGTTCTTC